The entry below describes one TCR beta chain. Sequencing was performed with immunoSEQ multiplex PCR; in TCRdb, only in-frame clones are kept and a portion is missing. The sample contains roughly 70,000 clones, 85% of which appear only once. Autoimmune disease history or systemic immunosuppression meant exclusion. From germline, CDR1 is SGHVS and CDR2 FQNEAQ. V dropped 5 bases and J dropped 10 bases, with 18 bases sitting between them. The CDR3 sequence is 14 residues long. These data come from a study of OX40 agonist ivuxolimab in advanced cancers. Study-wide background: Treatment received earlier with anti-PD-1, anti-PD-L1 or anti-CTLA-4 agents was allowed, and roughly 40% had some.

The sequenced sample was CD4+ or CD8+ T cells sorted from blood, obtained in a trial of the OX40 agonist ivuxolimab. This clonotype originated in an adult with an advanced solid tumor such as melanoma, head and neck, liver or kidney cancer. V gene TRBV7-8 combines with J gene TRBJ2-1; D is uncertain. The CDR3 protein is CASSPHPVGGEQFF. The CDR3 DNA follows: TGTGCCAGCAGCCCGCATCCGGTGGGTGGGGAGCAGTTCTTC.